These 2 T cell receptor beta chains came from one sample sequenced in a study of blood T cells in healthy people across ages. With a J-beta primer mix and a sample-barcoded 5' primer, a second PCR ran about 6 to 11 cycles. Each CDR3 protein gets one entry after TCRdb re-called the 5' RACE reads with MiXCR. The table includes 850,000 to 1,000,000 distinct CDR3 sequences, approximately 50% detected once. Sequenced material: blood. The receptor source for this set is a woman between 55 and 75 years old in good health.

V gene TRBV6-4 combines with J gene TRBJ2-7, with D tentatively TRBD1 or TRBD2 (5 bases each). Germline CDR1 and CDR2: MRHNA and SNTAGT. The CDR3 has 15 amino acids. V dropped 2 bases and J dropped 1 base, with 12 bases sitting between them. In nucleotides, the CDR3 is TGTGCCAGCAGTGACGAGTGGGACCGATCCTACGAGCAGTACTTC. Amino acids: CASSDEWDRSYEQYF.

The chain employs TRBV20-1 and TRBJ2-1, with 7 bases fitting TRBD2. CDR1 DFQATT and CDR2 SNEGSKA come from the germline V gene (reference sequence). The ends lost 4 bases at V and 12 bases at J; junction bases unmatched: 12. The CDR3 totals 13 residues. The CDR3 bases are TGCAGTGCTACGACCTACTCGCGGGAGTTGCAGTTCTTC. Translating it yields CSATTYSRELQFF.